The clone carrying this T cell receptor beta chain has more than one count but fewer than ten. Its antigen is still unknown. 5'RACE with constant-segment primers built TCRalpha and TCRbeta cDNA libraries with UMIs. A single record per CDR3 protein comes from TCRdb applying MiXCR to the 5' RACE reads. The sample has under 350,000 distinct CDR3 sequences, 15% to 20% seen once. This record comes from a study of T-cell memory formation after mild COVID-19. Overall study context: Largely, the TCR clusters proved donor specific. General study points: Among clones peaking at day 37 in the second wave, SARS-CoV-2 specificity remained unconfirmed.

This CDR3 contains 10 residues. The germline CDR1 and CDR2 sequences are SEHNR and FQNEAQ (reference sequence). V shed 11 bases and J shed 8 bases, with 10 bases lying between them. The sequence derives from a young man who had mild COVID-19 (a few samples of this study predate the infection). Cell type and time point are not known. J is TRBJ2-1 and V is TRBV7-9; D is uncertain. Sequencing was done on a sample of PBMCs or a T cell subset sorted from them (not recorded which). CDR3 sequence reads: CAVAPHEQFF. CDR3 nucleotides: TGTGCCGTCGCTCCCCATGAGCAGTTCTTC.